This T cell receptor beta chain was identified in a study of T cell repertoires in cytomegalovirus infection (dated by TCRdb to between 2017 and 2020). Notes on the research overall: Because public TCR beta signatures pointed to carriage of CMV infection together with the matching HLA type, the HLA type of each donor mattered for the analysis.

Broader findings and caveats from the paper: Cumulative frequency of public TCR beta family members discriminated carriers of CMV infection plus the relevant HLA type in this cohort and an independent approximately 370-donor cohort. The ex vivo response was dominated by HLA-C-restricted CMV-specific TCR beta clonotypes, and the single most frequent clonotype in two of eight donors was supplied by these HLA-C-restricted clonotypes.

The table lists this clonotype with a few counts. This clone's antigen is unknown. There are no base qualities to consult, and no much larger clone falls within one base. The run used an Illumina HiSeq 1500. In TCRdb, the public reads were trimmed at Q25 with fastp and aligned with MiXCR, with productive beta chains retained. When rows share a CDR3 protein, they turn into one entry using the most common DNA and genes. This sample holds around 450,000 distinct CDR3 sequences; 11% were observed only once. About 10% of the sample rests with the top ten. Spanning cysteine to phenylalanine, the CDR3 consists of 14 amino acids. The sequence is cut down to CDR3 DNA, 42 bases in frame from base 1. A distance of 12 bases separates the germline ends of V and J, which lose 4 bases and 2 bases respectively. The germline V gene encodes CDR1 SGHNT and CDR2 YYREEE (reference sequence).

The rearranged segments are TRBV5-4 and TRBJ1-1; the D gene assignment is ambiguous. The sample was PBMCs. The TCR was taken from a human donor in good health (CMV status not recorded). Some clones in this sample may be carry-over from other donors' samples. The DNA sequence is given as TGTGCCAGCAGCGCAAGACCCCCAAACACTGAAGCTTTCTTT. This codes for CASSARPPNTEAFF.